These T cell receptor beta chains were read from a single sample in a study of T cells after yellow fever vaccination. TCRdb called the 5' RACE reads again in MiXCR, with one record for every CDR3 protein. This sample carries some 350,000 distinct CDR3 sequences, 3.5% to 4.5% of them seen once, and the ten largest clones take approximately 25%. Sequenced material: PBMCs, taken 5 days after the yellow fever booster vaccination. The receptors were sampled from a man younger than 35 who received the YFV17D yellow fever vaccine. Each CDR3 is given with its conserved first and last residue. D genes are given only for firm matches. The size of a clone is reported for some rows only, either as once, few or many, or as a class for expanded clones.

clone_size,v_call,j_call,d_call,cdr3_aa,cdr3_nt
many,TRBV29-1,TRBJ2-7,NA,CSVELTDYEQYF,TGCAGCGTTGAGTTGACGGACTACGAGCAGTACTTC
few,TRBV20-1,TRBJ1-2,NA,CSAGFGYGYTF,TGCAGTGCAGGTTTTGGCTATGGCTACACCTTC
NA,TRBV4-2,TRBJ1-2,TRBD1,CASSQGDSLNYGYTF,TGTGCCAGCAGCCAAGGGGACAGCCTTAACTATGGCTACACCTTC
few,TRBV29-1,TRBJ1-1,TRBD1,CSATGQGNTEAFF,TGCAGCGCCACTGGACAGGGGAACACTGAAGCTTTCTTT
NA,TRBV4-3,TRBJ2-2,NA,CASSQDPGPTGELFF,TGCGCCAGCAGCCAAGATCCGGGACCCACCGGGGAGCTGTTTTTT
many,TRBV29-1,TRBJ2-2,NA,CSVEWGRGAPGELFF,TGCAGCGTTGAGTGGGGCAGGGGGGCCCCCGGGGAGCTGTTTTTT
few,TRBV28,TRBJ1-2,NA,CASSLELGEGYGYTF,TGTGCCAGCAGTTTAGAATTGGGGGAAGGGTATGGCTACACCTTC
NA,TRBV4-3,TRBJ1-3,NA,CASSQELRGNTIYF,TGCGCCAGCAGCCAAGAGCTACGAGGAAACACCATATATTTT
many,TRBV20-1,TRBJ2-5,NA,CSARSVEGRETQYF,TGCAGTGCTAGAAGCGTGGAGGGGCGGGAGACCCAGTACTTC
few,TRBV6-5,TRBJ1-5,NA,CASSASSAGGNQPQHF,TGTGCCAGCAGTGCCTCCAGTGCGGGGGGCAATCAGCCCCAGCATTTT
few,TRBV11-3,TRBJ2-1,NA,CASSLAWEAGPGNEQFF,TGTGCCAGCAGCTTAGCCTGGGAGGCAGGCCCAGGCAATGAGCAGTTCTTC
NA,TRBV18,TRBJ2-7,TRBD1,CASSPQQGPSAYEQYF,TGTGCCAGCTCACCCCAACAGGGGCCCAGCGCCTACGAGCAGTACTTC
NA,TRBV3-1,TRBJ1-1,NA,CASSTTVGMGTEAFF,TGTGCCAGCAGCACCACAGTGGGGATGGGCACTGAAGCTTTCTTT
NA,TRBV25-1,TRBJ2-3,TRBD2,CASRGGRGRPHTDTQYF,TGTGCCAGCAGGGGGGGGAGGGGCCGCCCGCACACAGATACGCAGTATTTT
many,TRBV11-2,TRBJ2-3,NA,CASSLSSGEPDTQYF,TGTGCCAGCAGCTTAAGTTCGGGGGAACCAGATACGCAGTATTTT
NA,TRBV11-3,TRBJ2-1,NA,CASSLGQWNEQFF,TGTGCCAGCAGCTTAGGTCAGTGGAATGAGCAGTTCTTC
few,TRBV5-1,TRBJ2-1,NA,CASSWTGPEEQFF,TGCGCCAGCAGCTGGACTGGTCCTGAAGAGCAGTTCTTC
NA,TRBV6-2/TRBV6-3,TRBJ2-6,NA,CASSYPELVGANVLTF,TGTGCCAGCAGTTACCCGGAACTCGTGGGGGCCAACGTCCTGACTTTC
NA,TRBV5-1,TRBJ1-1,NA,CASSMRGNSMNTEAFF,TGCGCCAGCAGCATGAGGGGGAATTCTATGAACACTGAAGCTTTCTTT
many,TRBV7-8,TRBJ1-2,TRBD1,CASSLRGQGIGGYTF,TGTGCCAGCAGCTTAAGGGGACAGGGGATAGGGGGCTACACCTTC
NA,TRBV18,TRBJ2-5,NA,CASSPSRAGQETQYF,TGTGCCAGCTCACCATCGCGGGCAGGGCAAGAGACCCAGTACTTC
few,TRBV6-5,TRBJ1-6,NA,CASSYSWPDYSPLHF,TGTGCCAGCAGTTACTCGTGGCCGGATTATTCACCCCTCCACTTT
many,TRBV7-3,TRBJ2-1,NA,CASSTYRANEQFF,TGTGCCAGCAGCACATACAGGGCGAATGAGCAGTTCTTC
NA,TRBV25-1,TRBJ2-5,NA,CASTHKDGGETQYF,TGTGCCAGCACTCATAAAGATGGGGGGGAGACCCAGTACTTC
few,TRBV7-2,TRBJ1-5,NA,CASSLATVGFNQPQHF,TGTGCCAGCAGCCTCGCGACAGTCGGCTTTAATCAGCCCCAGCATTTT
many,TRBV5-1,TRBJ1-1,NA,CASSLVGTNTEAFF,TGCGCCAGCAGCTTGGTTGGGACCAACACTGAAGCTTTCTTT
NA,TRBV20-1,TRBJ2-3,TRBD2,CSARWAGGPSDTQYF,TGCAGTGCTAGATGGGCGGGGGGGCCTTCAGATACGCAGTATTTT
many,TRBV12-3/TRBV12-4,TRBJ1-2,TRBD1,CASRELAVTGMGNYGYTF,TGTGCCAGCAGGGAATTGGCTGTGACAGGGATGGGTAACTATGGCTACACCTTC
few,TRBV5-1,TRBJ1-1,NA,CASSLEDNQEAFF,TGCGCCAGCAGCTTGGAAGACAACCAAGAAGCTTTCTTT
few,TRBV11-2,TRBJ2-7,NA,CASSLGASDEQYF,TGTGCCAGCAGCTTAGGGGCCAGTGACGAGCAGTACTTC
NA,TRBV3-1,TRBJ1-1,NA,CASSQVPGVNTEAFF,TGTGCCAGCAGCCAAGTCCCAGGAGTGAACACTGAAGCTTTCTTT
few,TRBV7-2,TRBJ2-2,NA,CASSPYRGGAGELFF,TGTGCCAGCAGCCCCTACAGGGGGGGGGCCGGGGAGCTGTTTTTT
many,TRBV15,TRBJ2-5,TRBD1,CATDRAVETQYF,TGTGCCACCGACAGGGCTGTCGAGACCCAGTACTTC